These T cell receptor beta chains were read from a single sample in a study of blood T cell repertoires in COVID-19. Using immunoSEQ multiplex PCR, the repertoire was profiled, and TCRdb retains in-frame clones only, with some absent. In the table there are about 180,000 clones, 80% to 90% of which are singletons. Sequenced material: peripheral blood. Source of these receptors: a man in his fifties with active or convalescent COVID-19. The CDR3 runs from the conserved cysteine through the conserved F or W. The order of the fields is CDR3 protein, CDR3 DNA, clone size, D gene, V gene, J gene. A D gene is named only where the DNA matches it firmly. A clone size is listed for some rows: how often the clone was seen (once, few, many), or a class if it is expanded.

cdr3_aa: CASSPPGDLNTEAFF
cdr3_nt: TGTGCCAGCAGCCCTCCAGGGGACCTGAACACTGAAGCTTTCTTT
clone_size: -
d_call: -
v_call: TRBV9
j_call: TRBJ1-1

cdr3_aa: CASSQDRLAGLVDTQYF
cdr3_nt: TGCGCCAGCAGCCAAGATCGCCTAGCGGGGCTGGTAGATACGCAGTATTTT
clone_size: once
d_call: TRBD2
v_call: TRBV4-3
j_call: TRBJ2-3

cdr3_aa: CASTRDTDNSPLHF
cdr3_nt: TGTGCCAGCACGAGGGACACAGATAATTCACCCCTCCACTTT
clone_size: -
d_call: -
v_call: TRBV6-5
j_call: TRBJ1-6

cdr3_aa: CASSSSGSYGYTF
cdr3_nt: TGCGCCAGCAGCTCCTCCGGGTCCTATGGCTACACCTTC
clone_size: -
d_call: -
v_call: TRBV5-1
j_call: TRBJ1-2

cdr3_aa: CASSLRNEQYF
cdr3_nt: TGTGCCAGCAGTTTACGTAACGAGCAGTACTTC
clone_size: -
d_call: -
v_call: TRBV12-3/TRBV12-4
j_call: TRBJ2-7

cdr3_aa: CASSLSLAGGGTQYF
cdr3_nt: TGTGCCAGCAGTTTATCACTAGCGGGGGGTGGGACCCAGTACTTC
clone_size: -
d_call: TRBD2
v_call: TRBV27
j_call: TRBJ2-5

cdr3_aa: CASTTPGDYGYTF
cdr3_nt: TGTGCCAGCACTACCCCCGGGGACTATGGCTACACCTTC
clone_size: -
d_call: -
v_call: TRBV27
j_call: TRBJ1-2

cdr3_aa: CASSLSPGTAGYTF
cdr3_nt: TGTGCCAGCAGCTTAAGTCCGGGGACAGCTGGCTACACCTTC
clone_size: once
d_call: TRBD1
v_call: TRBV7-2
j_call: TRBJ1-2

cdr3_aa: CASSLSPNSYEQYF
cdr3_nt: TGTGCCAGCAGCTTATCTCCTAACTCCTACGAGCAGTACTTC
clone_size: -
d_call: -
v_call: TRBV11-2
j_call: TRBJ2-7

cdr3_aa: CASSHRGRGYGYTF
cdr3_nt: TGTGCCAGCAGCCACCGGGGACGGGGGTATGGCTACACCTTC
clone_size: -
d_call: -
v_call: TRBV14
j_call: TRBJ1-2

cdr3_aa: CASSSTGGLSYEQYF
cdr3_nt: TGTGCCAGCAGCTCCACAGGGGGCTTGAGCTACGAGCAGTACTTC
clone_size: -
d_call: TRBD1
v_call: TRBV5-6
j_call: TRBJ2-7

cdr3_aa: CASSYLPNSPLHF
cdr3_nt: TGTGCCAGCAGTTACCTCCCTAATTCACCCCTCCACTTT
clone_size: -
d_call: -
v_call: TRBV6-2/TRBV6-3
j_call: TRBJ1-6

cdr3_aa: CASSLAGGVDEQYF
cdr3_nt: TGTGCCAGCAGCCTAGCGGGGGGAGTCGACGAGCAGTACTTC
clone_size: -
d_call: TRBD2
v_call: TRBV7-2
j_call: TRBJ2-7

cdr3_aa: CSPLATDTQYF
cdr3_nt: TGCAGTCCATTAGCGACAGATACGCAGTATTTT
clone_size: -
d_call: -
v_call: TRBV20-1
j_call: TRBJ2-3

cdr3_aa: CAARDRNTEAFF
cdr3_nt: TGTGCCGCTCGGGACAGGAACACTGAAGCTTTCTTT
clone_size: -
d_call: TRBD1
v_call: TRBV10-3
j_call: TRBJ1-1

cdr3_aa: CASSFRGHNEQFF
cdr3_nt: TGCGCCAGCAGCTTTAGAGGTCACAATGAGCAGTTCTTC
clone_size: few
d_call: -
v_call: TRBV5-1
j_call: TRBJ2-1

cdr3_aa: CASTTGSLAEAFF
cdr3_nt: TGTGCCAGCACTACAGGATCGTTGGCTGAAGCTTTCTTT
clone_size: few
d_call: -
v_call: TRBV6-5
j_call: TRBJ1-1

cdr3_aa: CASSDSFGELFF
cdr3_nt: TGTGCCAGCAGTGACAGTTTCGGGGAGCTGTTTTTT
clone_size: -
d_call: -
v_call: TRBV6-2/TRBV6-3
j_call: TRBJ2-2

cdr3_aa: CASSATGPYEQYF
cdr3_nt: TGTGCCAGCAGCGCCACAGGGCCCTACGAGCAGTACTTC
clone_size: few
d_call: -
v_call: TRBV12-3/TRBV12-4
j_call: TRBJ2-7

cdr3_aa: CASSHRERGAGEKLFF
cdr3_nt: TGTGCCAGCTCACACAGGGAAAGGGGAGCGGGAGAAAAACTGTTTTTT
clone_size: -
d_call: -
v_call: TRBV18
j_call: TRBJ1-4

cdr3_aa: CVRSLGLLRETQYF
cdr3_nt: TGTGTCAGAAGCTTAGGCCTACTACGAGAGACCCAGTACTTC
clone_size: -
d_call: -
v_call: TRBV7-5
j_call: TRBJ2-5

cdr3_aa: CASSQLSGTANNQPQHF
cdr3_nt: TGTGCCAGCAGCCAACTCTCAGGGACAGCCAACAATCAGCCCCAGCATTTT
clone_size: -
d_call: TRBD1
v_call: TRBV7-9
j_call: TRBJ1-5

cdr3_aa: CASSDGTGVSGELFF
cdr3_nt: TGTGCCAGCAGTGACGGGACAGGGGTCTCCGGGGAGCTGTTTTTT
clone_size: once
d_call: TRBD1
v_call: TRBV2
j_call: TRBJ2-2

cdr3_aa: CASSRQGLGGDNEQFF
cdr3_nt: TGTGCCAGCAGTAGACAGGGCCTCGGGGGGGACAATGAGCAGTTCTTC
clone_size: -
d_call: -
v_call: TRBV27
j_call: TRBJ2-1

cdr3_aa: CASRPSGSGGNEQFF
cdr3_nt: TGTGCCAGTAGACCCTCTGGGTCAGGAGGGAATGAGCAGTTCTTC
clone_size: -
d_call: -
v_call: TRBV19
j_call: TRBJ2-1

cdr3_aa: CASSLTANTGELFF
cdr3_nt: TGTGCCAGCAGCCTGACAGCGAACACCGGGGAGCTGTTTTTT
clone_size: -
d_call: -
v_call: TRBV11-3
j_call: TRBJ2-2

cdr3_aa: CASSLVVGGELFF
cdr3_nt: TGTGCCAGCAGTTTAGTGGTCGGCGGGGAGCTGTTTTTT
clone_size: few
d_call: -
v_call: TRBV12-3/TRBV12-4
j_call: TRBJ2-2

cdr3_aa: CASSPQYGGEQYF
cdr3_nt: TGTGCCAGCTCACCACAGTACGGAGGCGAGCAGTACTTC
clone_size: once
d_call: -
v_call: TRBV18
j_call: TRBJ2-7

cdr3_aa: CASSLGLALNNEQFF
cdr3_nt: TGTGCCAGCAGCTTAGGGCTAGCGTTAAACAATGAGCAGTTCTTC
clone_size: few
d_call: -
v_call: TRBV13
j_call: TRBJ2-1

cdr3_aa: CASSPFEDSPLHF
cdr3_nt: TGTGCCAGCAGCCCTTTTGAGGATTCACCCCTCCACTTT
clone_size: -
d_call: -
v_call: TRBV14
j_call: TRBJ1-6

cdr3_aa: CASSLTGGPGTEQFF
cdr3_nt: TGTGCCAGCAGTTTGACAGGGGGGCCTGGAACCGAGCAGTTCTTC
clone_size: -
d_call: TRBD1
v_call: TRBV6-2/TRBV6-3
j_call: TRBJ2-1

cdr3_aa: CASSLAVGGDIQYF
cdr3_nt: TGTGCCAGCAGCTTAGCGGTCGGGGGAGACATTCAGTACTTC
clone_size: -
d_call: -
v_call: TRBV7-9
j_call: TRBJ2-4

cdr3_aa: CASSQVYGTSGGEAQFF
cdr3_nt: TGCGCCAGCAGCCAAGTTTACGGGACTAGCGGGGGGGAGGCGCAGTTCTTC
clone_size: -
d_call: TRBD2
v_call: TRBV4-3
j_call: TRBJ2-1

cdr3_aa: CASSSTGHAAFF
cdr3_nt: TGTGCCAGCAGCAGTACAGGGCATGCAGCTTTCTTT
clone_size: -
d_call: -
v_call: TRBV5-6
j_call: TRBJ1-1

cdr3_aa: CATSTPRADEQYF
cdr3_nt: TGTGCCACCAGTACGCCCCGTGCAGACGAGCAGTACTTC
clone_size: -
d_call: -
v_call: TRBV24-1
j_call: TRBJ2-7